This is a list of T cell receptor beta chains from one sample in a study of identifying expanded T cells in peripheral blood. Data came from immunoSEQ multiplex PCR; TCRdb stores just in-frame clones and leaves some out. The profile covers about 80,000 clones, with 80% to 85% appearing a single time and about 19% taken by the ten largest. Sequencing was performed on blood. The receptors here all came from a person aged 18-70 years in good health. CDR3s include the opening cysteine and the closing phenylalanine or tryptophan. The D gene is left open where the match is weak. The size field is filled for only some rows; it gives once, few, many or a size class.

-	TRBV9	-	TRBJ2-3	TGTGCCAGCAGCGTAACGGGAGTGGGAACCGATACGCAGTATTTT	CASSVTGVGTDTQYF
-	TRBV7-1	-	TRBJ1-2	TGCGCCAGCAGCCAAGATGGGGAGATAGGTGGCTACACCTTC	CASSQDGEIGGYTF
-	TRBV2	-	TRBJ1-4	TGTGCCAGCAGTGAAGCCATGTCCAAAAAACTGTTTTTT	CASSEAMSKKLFF
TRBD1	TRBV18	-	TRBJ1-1	TGTGCCAGCTCACCCAGGACAGGGACAAACACTGAAGCTTTCTTT	CASSPRTGTNTEAFF
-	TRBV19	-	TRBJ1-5	TGTGCCAGTAGTCACGGACAGTCACGGGGCAATCAGCCCCAGCATTTT	CASSHGQSRGNQPQHF
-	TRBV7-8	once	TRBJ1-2	TGTGCCAGCAGCCCAGAGGGGCCTTACTATGGCTACACCTTC	CASSPEGPYYGYTF
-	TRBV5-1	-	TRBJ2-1	TGCGCCAGCAGCTTGGAGCGGCCCTCCTACAATGAGCAGTTCTTC	CASSLERPSYNEQFF
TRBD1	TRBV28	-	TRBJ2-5	TGTGCCAGCAGTAGGACAGGGGAAGAGACCCAGTACTTC	CASSRTGEETQYF
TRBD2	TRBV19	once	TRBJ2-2	TGTGCCAGTAAGGCGGGAGAAGTGACCGGGGAGCTGTTTTTT	CASKAGEVTGELFF
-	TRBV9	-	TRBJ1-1	TGTGCCAGCAGCGTAAGCTCGACCGGGAACACTGAAGCTTTCTTT	CASSVSSTGNTEAFF
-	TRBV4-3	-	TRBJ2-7	TGCGCCAGCAGCCAAACCCCGGACCAGTTTTTTGAGCAGTACTTC	CASSQTPDQFFEQYF
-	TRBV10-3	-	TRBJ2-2	TGTGCCATCCGCGGGAACACCGGGGAGCTGTTTTTT	CAIRGNTGELFF
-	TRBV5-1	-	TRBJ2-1	TGCGCCAGCAGCTTGGCAGGGAACAATGAGCAGTTCTTC	CASSLAGNNEQFF
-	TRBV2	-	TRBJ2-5	TGTGCCAGCAGCATGATCAGGGGAGGAGAGACCCAGTACTTC	CASSMIRGGETQYF
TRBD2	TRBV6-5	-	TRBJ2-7	TGTGCCAGCACGGCGGGAGGCGGGTACGAGCAGTACTTC	CASTAGGGYEQYF